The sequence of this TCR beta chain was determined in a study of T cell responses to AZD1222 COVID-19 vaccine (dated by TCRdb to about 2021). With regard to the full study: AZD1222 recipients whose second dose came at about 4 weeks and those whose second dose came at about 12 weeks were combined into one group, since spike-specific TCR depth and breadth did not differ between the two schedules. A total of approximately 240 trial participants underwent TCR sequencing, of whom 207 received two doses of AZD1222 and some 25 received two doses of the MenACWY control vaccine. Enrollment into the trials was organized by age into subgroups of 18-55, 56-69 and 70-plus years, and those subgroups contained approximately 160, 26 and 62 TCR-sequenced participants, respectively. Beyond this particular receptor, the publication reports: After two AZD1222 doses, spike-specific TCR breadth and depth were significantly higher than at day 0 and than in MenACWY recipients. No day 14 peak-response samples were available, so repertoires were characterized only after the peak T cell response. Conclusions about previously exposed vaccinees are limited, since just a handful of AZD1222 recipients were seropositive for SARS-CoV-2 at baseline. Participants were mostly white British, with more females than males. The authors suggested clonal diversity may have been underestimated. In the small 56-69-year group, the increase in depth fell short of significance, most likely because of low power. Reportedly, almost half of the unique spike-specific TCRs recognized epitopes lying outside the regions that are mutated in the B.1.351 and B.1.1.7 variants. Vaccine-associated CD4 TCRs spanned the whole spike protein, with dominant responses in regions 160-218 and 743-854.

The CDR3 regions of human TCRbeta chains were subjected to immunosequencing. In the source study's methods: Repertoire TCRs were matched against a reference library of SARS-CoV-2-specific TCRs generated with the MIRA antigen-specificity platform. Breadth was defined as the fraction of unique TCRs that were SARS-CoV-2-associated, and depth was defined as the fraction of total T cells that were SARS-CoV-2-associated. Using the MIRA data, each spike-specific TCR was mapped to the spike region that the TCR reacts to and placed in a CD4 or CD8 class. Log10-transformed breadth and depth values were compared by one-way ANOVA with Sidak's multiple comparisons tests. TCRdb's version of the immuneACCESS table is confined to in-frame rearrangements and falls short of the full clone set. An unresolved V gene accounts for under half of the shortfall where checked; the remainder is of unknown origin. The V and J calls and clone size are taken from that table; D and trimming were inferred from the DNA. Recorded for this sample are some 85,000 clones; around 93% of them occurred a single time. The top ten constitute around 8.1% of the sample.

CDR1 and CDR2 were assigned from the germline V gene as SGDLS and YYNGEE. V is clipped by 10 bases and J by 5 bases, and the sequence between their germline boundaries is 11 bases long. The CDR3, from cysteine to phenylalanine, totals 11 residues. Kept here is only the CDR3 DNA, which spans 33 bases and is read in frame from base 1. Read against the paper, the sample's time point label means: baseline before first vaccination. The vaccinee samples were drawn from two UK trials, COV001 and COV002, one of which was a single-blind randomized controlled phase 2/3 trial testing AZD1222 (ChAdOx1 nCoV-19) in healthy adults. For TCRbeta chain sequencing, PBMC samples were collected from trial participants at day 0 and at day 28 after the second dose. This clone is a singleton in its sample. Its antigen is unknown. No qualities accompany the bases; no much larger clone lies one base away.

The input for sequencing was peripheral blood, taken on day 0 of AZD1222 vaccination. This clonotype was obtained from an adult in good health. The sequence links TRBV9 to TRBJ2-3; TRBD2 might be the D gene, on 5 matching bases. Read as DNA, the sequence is TGTGCCCCCACCGCGGGAGATACGCAGTATTTT. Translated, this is CAPTAGDTQYF.